The clone carrying this T cell receptor beta chain was detected many times. Its antigen is unidentified. Amplification of TCR beta CDR3 regions used RNA as the template. When the TCR CDR3 underwent first-round RT-PCR, the HTBI primer set was used. TCRdb re-called the multiplex PCR reads with MiXCR, one entry per CDR3 protein. The data contain fewer than 650,000 distinct CDR3 sequences, approximately 15% of them seen just once; the ten biggest clones take up roughly 13%. Deletions cut 4 bases from V and 5 bases from J, with 14 bases between. The CDR3 is 14 amino acids. Germline V gene data show CDR1 as SEHNR and CDR2 as FQNEAQ (reference sequence). The entry originates in a study of T cells in Graves' hyperthyroidism and ophthalmopathy. Diagnoses rested on clinical symptoms, serum thyroxine and TRAb, thyroid ultrasound and orbital computed tomography. Study-level results: Most thyroid clonotypes with frequency above 0.001 were detected in blood.

The chain recombines TRBV7-9 with TRBJ1-1; tentatively, D is TRBD1 (5 bases). Sequenced: blood. The TCR comes from a woman aged 40 to 49 with Graves' hyperthyroidism. The CDR3 coding sequence is TGTGCCAGCAGCTGGGGGGACCGAGAGACTGAAGCTTTCTTT. Its translation is CASSWGDRETEAFF.